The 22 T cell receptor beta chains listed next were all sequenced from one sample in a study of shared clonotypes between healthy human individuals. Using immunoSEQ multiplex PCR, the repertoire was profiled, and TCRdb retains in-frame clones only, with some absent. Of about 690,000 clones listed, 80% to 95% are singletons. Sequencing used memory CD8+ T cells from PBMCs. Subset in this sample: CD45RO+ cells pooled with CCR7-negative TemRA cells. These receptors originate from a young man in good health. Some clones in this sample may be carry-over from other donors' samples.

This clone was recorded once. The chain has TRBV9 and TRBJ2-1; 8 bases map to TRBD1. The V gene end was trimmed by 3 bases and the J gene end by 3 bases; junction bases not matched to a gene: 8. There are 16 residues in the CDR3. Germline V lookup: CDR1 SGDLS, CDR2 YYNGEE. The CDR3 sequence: CASSAWTGRIYNEQFF. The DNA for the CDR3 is TGTGCCAGCAGCGCTTGGACAGGGAGGATCTACAATGAGCAGTTCTTC.

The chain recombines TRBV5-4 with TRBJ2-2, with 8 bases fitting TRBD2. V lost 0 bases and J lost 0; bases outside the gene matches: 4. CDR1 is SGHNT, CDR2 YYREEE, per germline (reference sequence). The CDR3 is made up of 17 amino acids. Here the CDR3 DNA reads TGTGCCAGCAGCTTGGCCGGGGGGGCTCCGAACACCGGGGAGCTGTTTTTT. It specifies CASSLAGGAPNTGELFF.

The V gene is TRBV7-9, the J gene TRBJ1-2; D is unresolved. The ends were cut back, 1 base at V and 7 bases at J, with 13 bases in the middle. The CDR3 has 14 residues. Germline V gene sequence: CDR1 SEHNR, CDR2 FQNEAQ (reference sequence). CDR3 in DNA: TGTGCCAGCAGCTTAGAGGGCCCACTGGCTGGCTACACCTTC. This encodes CASSLEGPLAGYTF.

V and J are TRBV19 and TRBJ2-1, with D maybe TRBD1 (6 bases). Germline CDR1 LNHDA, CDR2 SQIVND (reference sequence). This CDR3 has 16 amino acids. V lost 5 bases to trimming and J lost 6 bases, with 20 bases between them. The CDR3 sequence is CASSPLGRGLINEQFF. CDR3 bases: TGTGCCAGTAGTCCTTTAGGCAGGGGATTGATCAATGAGCAGTTCTTC.

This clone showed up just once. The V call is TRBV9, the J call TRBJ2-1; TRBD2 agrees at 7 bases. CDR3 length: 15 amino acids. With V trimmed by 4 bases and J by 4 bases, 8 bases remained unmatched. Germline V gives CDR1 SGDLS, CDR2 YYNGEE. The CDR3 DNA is TGTGCCAGCAGCTCCCCCAGCGGGACGTACAATGAGCAGTTCTTC. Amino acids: CASSSPSGTYNEQFF. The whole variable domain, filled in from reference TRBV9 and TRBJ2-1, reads DSGVTQTPKHLITATGQRVTLRCSPRSGDLSVYWYQQSLDQGLQFLIQYYNGEERAKGNILERFSAQQFPDLHSELNLSSLELGDSALYFCASSSPSGTYNEQFFGPGTRLTVL.

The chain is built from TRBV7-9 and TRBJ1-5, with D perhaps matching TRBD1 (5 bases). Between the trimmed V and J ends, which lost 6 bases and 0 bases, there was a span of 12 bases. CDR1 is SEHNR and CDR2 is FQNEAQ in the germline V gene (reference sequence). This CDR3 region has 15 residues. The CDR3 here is CASSKQEDSNQPQHF. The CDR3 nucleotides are TGTGCCAGCAGTAAACAGGAGGATAGCAATCAGCCCCAGCATTTT.

The CDR3 here is CASTAPLADEQFF. The CDR3 coding sequence is TGTGCCAGCACTGCCCCTCTAGCGGATGAGCAGTTCTTC. The chain carries TRBV6-5 and TRBJ2-1; 7 bases map to TRBD2. V was clipped by 7 bases and J by 8 bases; unmatched bases: 8. The CDR3 has 13 residues. Germline V gene lookup returns CDR1 MNHEY and CDR2 SVGAGI.

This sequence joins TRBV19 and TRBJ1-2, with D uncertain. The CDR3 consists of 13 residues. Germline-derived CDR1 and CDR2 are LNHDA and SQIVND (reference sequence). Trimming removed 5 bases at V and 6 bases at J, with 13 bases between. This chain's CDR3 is CASSEAAGDGYTF. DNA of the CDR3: TGTGCCAGTAGTGAAGCGGCTGGGGATGGCTACACCTTC. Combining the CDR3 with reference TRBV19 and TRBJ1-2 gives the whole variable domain DGGITQSPKYLFRKEGQNVTLSCEQNLNHDAMYWYRQDPGQGLRLIYYSQIVNDFQKGDIAEGYSVSREKKESFPLTVTSAQKNPTAFYLCASSEAAGDGYTFGSGTRLTVV.

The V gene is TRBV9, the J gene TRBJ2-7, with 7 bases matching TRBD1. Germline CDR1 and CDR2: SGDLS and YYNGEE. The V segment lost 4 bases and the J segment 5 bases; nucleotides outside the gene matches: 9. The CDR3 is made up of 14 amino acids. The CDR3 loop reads CASSPFRDRHEQYF. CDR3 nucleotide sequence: TGTGCCAGCAGCCCTTTCCGGGACAGACACGAGCAGTACTTC. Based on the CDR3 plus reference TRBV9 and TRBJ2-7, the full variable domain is DSGVTQTPKHLITATGQRVTLRCSPRSGDLSVYWYQQSLDQGLQFLIQYYNGEERAKGNILERFSAQQFPDLHSELNLSSLELGDSALYFCASSPFRDRHEQYFGPGTRLTVT.

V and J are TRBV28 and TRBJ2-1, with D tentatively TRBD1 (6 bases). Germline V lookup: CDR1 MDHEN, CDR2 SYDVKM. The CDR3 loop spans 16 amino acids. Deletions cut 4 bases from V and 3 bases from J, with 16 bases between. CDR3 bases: TGTGCCAGCAGTTCTTACAGGGACCCCTTCTACAATGAGCAGTTCTTC. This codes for CASSSYRDPFYNEQFF. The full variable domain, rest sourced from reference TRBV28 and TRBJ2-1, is DVKVTQSSRYLVKRTGEKVFLECVQDMDHENMFWYRQDPGLGLRLIYFSYDVKMKEKGDIPEGYSVSREKKERFSLILESASTNQTSMYLCASSSYRDPFYNEQFFGPGTRLTVL.

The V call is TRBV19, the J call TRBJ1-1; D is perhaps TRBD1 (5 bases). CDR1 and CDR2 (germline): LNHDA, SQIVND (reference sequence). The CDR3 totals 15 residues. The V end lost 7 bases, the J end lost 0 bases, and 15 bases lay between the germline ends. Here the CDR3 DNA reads TGTGCCAGTATTGGGCTTACAGGACTGAACACTGAAGCTTTCTTT. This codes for CASIGLTGLNTEAFF.

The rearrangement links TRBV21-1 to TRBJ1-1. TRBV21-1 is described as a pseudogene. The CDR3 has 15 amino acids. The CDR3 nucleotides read TGTGCCAGCAGCACCCGACTTTTGGTGAACACTGAAGCTTTCTTT. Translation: CASSTRLLVNTEAFF.

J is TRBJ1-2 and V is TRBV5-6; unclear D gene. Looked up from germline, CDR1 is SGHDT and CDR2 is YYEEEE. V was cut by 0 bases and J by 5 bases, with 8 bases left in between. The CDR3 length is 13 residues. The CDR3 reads CASSLEAAYGYTF. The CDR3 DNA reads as TGTGCCAGCAGCTTGGAAGCAGCTTATGGCTACACCTTC.

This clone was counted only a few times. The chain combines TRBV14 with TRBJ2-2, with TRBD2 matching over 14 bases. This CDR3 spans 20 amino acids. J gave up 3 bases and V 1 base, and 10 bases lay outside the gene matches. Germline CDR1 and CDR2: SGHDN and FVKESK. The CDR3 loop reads CASSQALRGLAGVYTGELFF. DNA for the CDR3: TGTGCCAGCAGCCAAGCTCTGAGGGGACTAGCGGGAGTGTACACCGGGGAGCTGTTTTTT.

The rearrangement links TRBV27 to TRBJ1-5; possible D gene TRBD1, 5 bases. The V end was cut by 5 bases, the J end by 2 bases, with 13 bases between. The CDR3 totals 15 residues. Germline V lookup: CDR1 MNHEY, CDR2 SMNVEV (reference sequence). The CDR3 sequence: CASSPFGAGNQPQHF. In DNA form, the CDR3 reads TGTGCCAGCAGTCCCTTCGGGGCAGGCAATCAGCCCCAGCATTTT.

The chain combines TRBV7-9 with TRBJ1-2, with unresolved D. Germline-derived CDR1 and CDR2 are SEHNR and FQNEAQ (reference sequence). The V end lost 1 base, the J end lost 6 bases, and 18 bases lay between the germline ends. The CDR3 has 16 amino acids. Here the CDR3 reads CASSLGPITNLNGYTF. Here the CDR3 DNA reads TGTGCCAGCAGCTTAGGCCCCATTACTAATCTCAATGGCTACACCTTC.

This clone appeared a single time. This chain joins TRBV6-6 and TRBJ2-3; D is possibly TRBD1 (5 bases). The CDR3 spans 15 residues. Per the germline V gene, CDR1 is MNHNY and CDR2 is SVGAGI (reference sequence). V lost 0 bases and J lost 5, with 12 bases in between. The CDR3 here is CASSYSSGFEDTQYF. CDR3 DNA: TGTGCCAGCAGTTACTCGTCAGGGTTTGAAGATACGCAGTATTTT.

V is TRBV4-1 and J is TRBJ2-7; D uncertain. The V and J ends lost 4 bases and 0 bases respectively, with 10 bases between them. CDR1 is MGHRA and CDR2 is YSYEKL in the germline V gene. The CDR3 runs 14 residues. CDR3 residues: CASSPMRSSYEQYF. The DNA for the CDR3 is TGCGCCAGCAGCCCGATGCGGAGCTCCTACGAGCAGTACTTC.

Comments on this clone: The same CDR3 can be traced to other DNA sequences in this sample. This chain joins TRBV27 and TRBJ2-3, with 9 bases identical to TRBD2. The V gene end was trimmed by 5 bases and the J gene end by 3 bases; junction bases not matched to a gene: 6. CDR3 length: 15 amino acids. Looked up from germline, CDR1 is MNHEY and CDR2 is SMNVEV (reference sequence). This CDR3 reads CASSLLAGITDTQYF. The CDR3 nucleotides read TGTGCCAGCAGTCTCCTAGCGGGAATTACAGATACGCAGTATTTT.

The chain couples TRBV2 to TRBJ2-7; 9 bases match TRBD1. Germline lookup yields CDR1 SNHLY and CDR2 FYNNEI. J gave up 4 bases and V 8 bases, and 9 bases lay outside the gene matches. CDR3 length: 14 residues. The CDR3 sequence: CASGRTGAQYEQYF. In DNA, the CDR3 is TGTGCCAGCGGCAGGACAGGGGCCCAATACGAGCAGTACTTC.

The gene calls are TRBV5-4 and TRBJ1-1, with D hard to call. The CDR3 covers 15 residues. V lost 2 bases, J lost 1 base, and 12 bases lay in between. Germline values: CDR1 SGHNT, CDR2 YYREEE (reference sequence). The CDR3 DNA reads TGTGCCAGCAGCTTCGTTGGACTCCCGAACACTGAAGCTTTCTTT. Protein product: CASSFVGLPNTEAFF. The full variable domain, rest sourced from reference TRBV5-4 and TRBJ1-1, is ETGVTQSPTHLIKTRGQQVTLRCSSQSGHNTVSWYQQALGQGPQFIFQYYREEENGRGNFPPRFSGLQFPNYSSELNVNALELDDSALYLCASSFVGLPNTEAFFGQGTRLTVV.

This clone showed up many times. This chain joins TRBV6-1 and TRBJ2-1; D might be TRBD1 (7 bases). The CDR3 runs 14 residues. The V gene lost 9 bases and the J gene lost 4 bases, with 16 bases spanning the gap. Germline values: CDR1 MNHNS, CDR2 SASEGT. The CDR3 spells CASSSRGEYNEQFF. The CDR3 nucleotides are TGTGCCAGTTCGAGCAGGGGGGAGTACAATGAGCAGTTCTTC.